This T cell receptor (beta chain) was retrieved from a study of T cell changes during pregnancy in multiple sclerosis. The germline gives CDR1 SGHKS, CDR2 YYEKEE (reference sequence). Germline trimming cut 4 bases from V and 0 bases from J; bases unmatched to any gene: 4. The length of the CDR3 is 15 residues. TCRdb's table, derived via immunoSEQ multiplex PCR, lists solely in-frame clones and lacks some. The sample yields tens of thousands of clones, over 90% seen once. The sequencing here drew on peripheral blood, taken in the third trimester of pregnancy. The clonotype comes from a female donor with multiple sclerosis, enrolled in a pregnancy study. The chain employs TRBV5-5 and TRBJ2-1; 7 bases line up with TRBD1. The CDR3: CASSRDRVSYNEQFF. The CDR3 region has the DNA TGTGCCAGCAGCCGAGACAGGGTCTCCTACAATGAGCAGTTCTTC.